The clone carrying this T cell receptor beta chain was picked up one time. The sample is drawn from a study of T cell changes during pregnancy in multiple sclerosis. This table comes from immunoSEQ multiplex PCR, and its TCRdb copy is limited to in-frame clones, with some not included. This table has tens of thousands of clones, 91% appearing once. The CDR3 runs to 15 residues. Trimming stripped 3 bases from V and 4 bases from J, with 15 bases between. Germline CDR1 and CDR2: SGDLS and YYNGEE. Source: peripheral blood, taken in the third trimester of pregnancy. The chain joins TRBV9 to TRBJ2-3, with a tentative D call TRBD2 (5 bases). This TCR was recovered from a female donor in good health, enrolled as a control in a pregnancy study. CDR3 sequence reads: CASSDSVVRADTQYF. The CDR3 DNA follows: TGTGCCAGCAGCGATAGCGTCGTACGGGCAGATACGCAGTATTTT. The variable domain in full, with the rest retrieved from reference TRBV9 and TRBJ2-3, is DSGVTQTPKHLITATGQRVTLRCSPRSGDLSVYWYQQSLDQGLQFLIQYYNGEERAKGNILERFSAQQFPDLHSELNLSSLELGDSALYFCASSDSVVRADTQYFGPGTRLTVL.